Below, 32 T cell receptor beta chains from the same sample are listed, as sequenced in a study of STAT5B mutations in CD4+ large granular lymphocyte leukemia. TCRdb keeps only in-frame clones here, not all; method: immunoSEQ multiplex PCR. This table has approximately 20,000 clones, roughly 65% appearing once. Sequenced sample: CD4+ T cells from blood buffy coats. The receptor source for this set is a human donor in good health.

The J gene is TRBJ1-2, the V gene TRBV15; D gene unclear. The CDR3 has 13 residues. Germline loops: CDR1 LNHNV, CDR2 YYDKDF (reference sequence). With 0 bases removed from V and 3 bases from J, the gap between germline ends came to 5 bases. The CDR3 sequence is CATSREIHYGYTF. The CDR3 DNA is TGTGCCACCAGCAGAGAAATTCACTATGGCTACACCTTC.

The chain joins TRBV29-1 to TRBJ2-1, with 7 bases aligning to TRBD1. Germline trimming cut 3 bases from V and 6 bases from J; bases unmatched to any gene: 5. CDR1 SQVTM and CDR2 ANQGSEA come from the germline V gene. CDR3 length equals 13 residues. CDR3 DNA: TGCAGCGTTGATGAGTGGGACAGCAATGAGCAGTTCTTC. Translation gives CSVDEWDSNEQFF.

The chain joins TRBV11-2 to TRBJ1-4; TRBD1 matches at 7 bases. Per the germline V gene, CDR1 is SGHAT and CDR2 is FQNNGV. With 3 bases clipped from V and 5 bases from J, the junction kept 0 bases outside the gene matches. The CDR3 sequence is 13 residues long. The CDR3, as DNA: TGTGCCAGCAGCTTCAGGGGGAATGAAAAACTGTTTTTT. Amino acid sequence: CASSFRGNEKLFF.

The rearrangement links TRBV7-2 to TRBJ2-1; TRBD2 aligns across 8 bases. The junction had 4 bases not matched to a gene; V was cut back by 8 bases and J by 13 bases. The CDR3 totals 10 residues. The germline V gene has CDR1 SGHTA and CDR2 FQGNSA. The CDR3 DNA reads TGTGCCAGCCCGGGAGGGGGTCAGTTCTTC. This encodes CASPGGGQFF.

The gene calls are TRBV2 and TRBJ2-7; possible D gene TRBD2, 5 bases. The CDR3 totals 14 residues. Between the trimmed V and J ends, which lost 4 bases and 3 bases, there was a span of 13 bases. Germline loops: CDR1 SNHLY, CDR2 FYNNEI. CDR3: CASSARTGYYEQYF. CDR3 nucleotide sequence: TGTGCCAGCAGTGCCCGGACGGGATACTACGAGCAGTACTTC.

This rearrangement joins TRBV4-3 to TRBJ1-2, with D possibly matching TRBD1 (6 bases). V lost 5 bases to trimming and J lost 4 bases, with 14 bases between them. Germline V lookup: CDR1 LGHNA, CDR2 YSLEER. The CDR3 is made up of 14 amino acids. CDR3 in amino acids: CASSYYRDIYGYTF. CDR3 nucleotides: TGCGCCAGCAGCTATTACCGGGACATCTATGGCTACACCTTC.

J is TRBJ2-3 and V is TRBV9; TRBD1 matches at 9 bases. The CDR3 loop spans 15 amino acids. Germline V gene sequence: CDR1 SGDLS, CDR2 YYNGEE. V shed 2 bases and J 10 bases; nucleotides not matched to a gene: 11. CDR3 nucleotide sequence: TGTGCCAGCAGCGTGGGATGGGGACAGGGTCAATCGCAGTATTTT. Translated, it gives CASSVGWGQGQSQYF.

The chain employs TRBV5-1 and TRBJ2-3; 9 bases match TRBD2. CDR1 and CDR2 (germline): SGHRS, YFSETQ. The CDR3 is 15 amino acids. J gave up 3 bases and V 5 bases, and 7 bases lay outside the gene matches. CDR3 in amino acids: CASSFSGGPTDTQYF. CDR3 coding DNA: TGCGCCAGCAGTTTTAGCGGGGGACCAACAGATACGCAGTATTTT.

The V gene is TRBV2, the J gene TRBJ2-7; the D is unclear. The CDR3 sequence is 14 residues long. The germline V and J ends were trimmed by 5 bases and 1 base, with 12 bases remaining between them. Germline values: CDR1 SNHLY, CDR2 FYNNEI. The CDR3 here is CASSFRRESYEQYF. The CDR3 coding sequence is TGTGCCAGCAGTTTTCGAAGGGAATCCTACGAGCAGTACTTC.

The genes are TRBV30 and TRBJ1-4; TRBD1 matches 10 bases. The CDR3 covers 14 residues. V lost 2 bases, J lost 8 bases, and 5 bases stayed unmatched. Germline values: CDR1 GTSNPN, CDR2 SVGIG (reference sequence). CDR3 loop: CAWSPGTGEEKLFF. The CDR3 coding sequence is TGTGCCTGGAGTCCCGGGACAGGGGAAGAAAAACTGTTTTTT.

The rearrangement links TRBV7-2 to TRBJ2-7; D is uncertain. V lost 3 bases to trimming and J lost 2 bases, with 8 bases between them. Germline CDR1 reads SGHTA; CDR2 reads FQGNSA. CDR3 length: 13 amino acids. CDR3: CASSFPGPYEQYF. CDR3 DNA: TGTGCCAGCAGCTTTCCCGGGCCCTACGAGCAGTACTTC.

The chain combines TRBV6-6 with TRBJ2-1; D not resolved. V was cut by 8 bases and J by 3 bases, with 5 bases left in between. Looked up from germline, CDR1 is MNHNY and CDR2 is SVGAGI (reference sequence). The CDR3 has 11 residues. The CDR3 nucleotides are TGTGCCAGCGGTATCTACAATGAGCAGTTCTTC. Translated, it gives CASGIYNEQFF.

The chain links TRBV2 to TRBJ1-4; D is unresolved. Germline V gives CDR1 SNHLY, CDR2 FYNNEI. V lost 8 bases to trimming and J lost 4 bases, with 14 bases between them. The CDR3 extends over 14 amino acids. CDR3 amino acids: CASLGSEYNEKLFF. The CDR3 region has the DNA TGTGCCAGCCTGGGGTCGGAGTATAATGAAAAACTGTTTTTT. Full variable domain (missing parts from reference TRBV2 and TRBJ1-4): EPEVTQTPSHQVTQMGQEVILRCVPISNHLYFYWYRQILGQKVEFLVSFYNNEISEKSEIFDDQFSVERPDGSNFTLKIRSTKLEDSAMYFCASLGSEYNEKLFFGSGTQLSVL.

V usage is TRBV6-6 and J usage is TRBJ2-5; maybe TRBD1 (5 bases). Germline loops: CDR1 MNHNY, CDR2 SVGAGI (reference sequence). The CDR3 covers 15 residues. With 6 bases removed from V and 0 bases from J, the gap between germline ends came to 14 bases. CDR3 protein: CASRTHAGYQETQYF. The CDR3 DNA is TGTGCCAGCAGGACCCACGCAGGGTACCAAGAGACCCAGTACTTC.

This clone showed up just a few times. The CDR3 nucleotides read TGTGCCAGTAGACCCAGGGAGACAACCGGGGAGCTGTTTTTT. Protein product: CASRPRETTGELFF. The V gene is TRBV19, the J gene TRBJ2-2, with D perhaps TRBD1 or TRBD2 (5 bases each). Germline V lookup: CDR1 LNHDA, CDR2 SQIVND (reference sequence). The V end was cut by 6 bases, the J end by 5 bases, with 13 bases between. The CDR3 is 14 amino acids.

CDR3 in DNA: TGTGCCAGTAGACGGACTAGCGGGGGGCTCCAAGAGACCCAGTACTTC. As protein: CASRRTSGGLQETQYF. This chain uses TRBV19 with TRBJ2-5; 14 bases map to TRBD2. The J segment lost 1 base and the V segment lost 6 bases, leaving 4 bases of the junction unmatched. CDR3 length equals 16 residues. From germline, CDR1 is LNHDA and CDR2 SQIVND (reference sequence).

The chain uses TRBV7-2 and TRBJ2-3, with 8 bases fitting TRBD1. The length of the CDR3 is 16 residues. Germline V lookup: CDR1 SGHTA, CDR2 FQGNSA. V shed 5 bases and J 0 bases; nucleotides not matched to a gene: 7. CDR3 protein: CASSPRTGRSTDTQYF. CDR3 coding DNA: TGTGCCAGCAGCCCAAGGACAGGGAGAAGCACAGATACGCAGTATTTT.

The rearrangement joins TRBV7-2 to TRBJ2-1; TRBD2 might be the D (5 bases). V gave up 6 bases and J gave up 4 bases, with 13 bases separating them. Germline CDR1 SGHTA, CDR2 FQGNSA. The CDR3 sequence is 14 residues long. The DNA of the CDR3 is TGTGCCAGCAGGATCGGGCGGGCTTACAATGAGCAGTTCTTC. It translates to CASRIGRAYNEQFF.

The chain links TRBV14 to TRBJ2-3, with D perhaps TRBD1 (6 bases). The CDR3 extends over 12 amino acids. Germline-derived CDR1 and CDR2 are SGHDN and FVKESK. The ends were cut back, 5 bases at V and 7 bases at J, with 10 bases in the middle. CDR3 loop: CASSAQGNTQYF. As DNA, the CDR3 is TGTGCCAGCAGCGCACAGGGAAATACGCAGTATTTT.

This chain connects TRBV14 to TRBJ1-1; 9 positions match TRBD1. With V trimmed by 6 bases and J by 4 bases, 3 bases remained unmatched. The CDR3 runs 13 residues. Germline CDR1 and CDR2: SGHDN and FVKESK. As DNA, the CDR3 is TGTGCCAGCAGTAGGGACAGGGTCACTGAAGCTTTCTTT. Protein sequence: CASSRDRVTEAFF.

This sequence joins TRBV7-2 and TRBJ2-3; 8 bases are shared with TRBD2. The V and J ends lost 1 base and 4 bases, in that order; junction bases with no gene match: 4. This CDR3 contains 15 residues. CDR1 is SGHTA and CDR2 is FQGNSA in the germline V gene. This CDR3 is CASSLVGGGADTQYF. CDR3 nucleotide sequence: TGTGCCAGCAGCTTAGTCGGGGGGGGCGCAGATACGCAGTATTTT.

This clone has only a few counts. The chain joins TRBV30 to TRBJ1-2; 7 bases are a match to TRBD1. With V trimmed by 7 bases and J by 3 bases, 5 bases remained unmatched. The CDR3 totals 12 residues. CDR1 is GTSNPN and CDR2 is SVGIG in the germline V gene (reference sequence). CDR3 sequence reads: CASWGQYYGYTF. In DNA, the CDR3 is TGTGCCTCTTGGGGACAGTACTATGGCTACACCTTC.

The chain uses TRBV9 and TRBJ2-3; 8 bases agree with TRBD2. Germline CDR1 reads SGDLS; CDR2 reads YYNGEE. V lost 1 base, J lost 1 base, and 2 bases stayed unmatched. The CDR3 loop spans 15 amino acids. The CDR3 coding sequence is TGTGCCAGCAGCGTATTAGCGGGGCGCACAGATACGCAGTATTTT. Amino acid sequence: CASSVLAGRTDTQYF.

The chain has TRBV28 and TRBJ2-1; 10 positions agree with TRBD2. CDR1 and CDR2 from the germline V gene are MDHEN and SYDVKM. With 4 bases clipped from V and 8 bases from J, the junction kept 8 bases outside the gene matches. The CDR3 covers 15 residues. The CDR3 here is CASSSGRTSGYEQFF. The CDR3 DNA reads as TGTGCCAGCAGTTCCGGAAGGACTAGCGGTTATGAGCAGTTCTTC.

This clone has just a few counts. The genes are TRBV5-1 and TRBJ1-2, with D possibly being TRBD1 (5 bases). Deletions cut 0 bases from V and 7 bases from J, with 10 bases between. The CDR3 is 13 amino acids. CDR1 is SGHRS, CDR2 YFSETQ, per germline. CDR3 bases: TGCGCCAGCAGCTTGGGTCTGGACACTGGCTACACCTTC. Its translation: CASSLGLDTGYTF.

This rearrangement joins TRBV10-3 to TRBJ2-5, with D perhaps matching TRBD1 or TRBD2 (5 bases each). Germline lookup yields CDR1 ENHRY and CDR2 SYGVKD. The germline V and J ends were trimmed by 6 bases and 7 bases, with 15 bases remaining between them. The CDR3 has 13 amino acids. In DNA, the CDR3 is TGTGCCATCAGCCCCGATATTGGGGGGACCCAGTACTTC. Its translation: CAISPDIGGTQYF.

In its sample, this clone is medium-sized. The chain links TRBV11-3 to TRBJ2-7; maybe TRBD2 (5 bases). Germline-derived CDR1 and CDR2 are SGHNT and YENEEA. V was cut by 0 bases and J by 4 bases, with 10 bases left in between. CDR3 length: 14 residues. CDR3 sequence: CASSLDPAAYEQYF. CDR3 nucleotide sequence: TGTGCCAGCAGCTTAGATCCAGCGGCTTACGAGCAGTACTTC.

V and J are TRBV4-3 and TRBJ2-1, with 7 bases matching TRBD1. The V gene's germline CDR1 is LGHNA and CDR2 YSLEER. This CDR3 contains 16 residues. Trimming cost V 1 base and J 6 bases; bases outside gene matches: 9. This CDR3 is CASSQGTGPLGNEQFF. The CDR3 region has the DNA TGCGCCAGCAGCCAAGGGACAGGCCCTTTAGGCAATGAGCAGTTCTTC.

This clone was seen just once. The chain uses TRBV27 and TRBJ1-5; D unclear. V gave up 3 bases and J gave up 5 bases, with 11 bases separating them. Germline V gene lookup returns CDR1 MNHEY and CDR2 SMNVEV (reference sequence). This CDR3 is built from 14 residues. The CDR3 protein is CASSFRSVDQPQHF. CDR3 nucleotides: TGTGCCAGCAGTTTCCGTTCCGTCGATCAGCCCCAGCATTTT.

This chain links TRBV10-2 with TRBJ1-2, with unresolved D. Looked up from germline, CDR1 is WSHSY and CDR2 is SAAADI. This CDR3 is 12 amino acids long. Trimming left V 3 bases short and J 7 bases short, with 9 bases between. CDR3 nucleotides: TGCGCCAGCAGTGATTTAGGGATTGGCTACACCTTC. Its protein product is CASSDLGIGYTF.

This clone was found once. V is TRBV5-6 and J is TRBJ1-5, with D tentatively TRBD1 (6 bases). Germline CDR1 and CDR2: SGHDT and YYEEEE. The germline V and J ends were trimmed by 4 bases and 5 bases, with 16 bases remaining between them. This CDR3 is 15 amino acids long. The CDR3 protein is CASSPHRVRDQPQHF. The DNA of the CDR3 is TGTGCCAGCAGCCCCCACAGGGTAAGGGATCAGCCCCAGCATTTT.

The chain recombines TRBV28 with TRBJ2-3; unclear D gene. The germline V and J ends were trimmed by 6 bases and 0 bases, with 10 bases remaining between them. The germline V gene has CDR1 MDHEN and CDR2 SYDVKM. The CDR3 covers 14 residues. CDR3 in amino acids: CASRGFPSTDTQYF. The CDR3 nucleotides read TGTGCCAGCAGGGGGTTTCCCAGCACAGATACGCAGTATTTT.